This TCR beta chain was recorded in a study of blood T cell repertoires in COVID-19. Original data processing: Scientists estimated how many nucleated cells there were by amplifying reference gene primers. The data were produced by immunoSEQ multiplex PCR, yet TCRdb's version contains in-frame clones alone and is incomplete. From that table come the V and J calls and clone size; the DNA was used to work out D and trimming. The top ten clones hold approximately 3% of a sample with some 150,000 clones, roughly nine tenths of them seen once. The receptor was derived from a man in his 60s with acute or convalescent COVID-19. The source material was peripheral blood.

The CDR3 sequence: CACGGGSGNTIYF. CDR3 in DNA: TGTGCCTGCGGCGGAGGGAGCGGAAACACCATATATTTT. This chain joins TRBV30 and TRBJ1-3, with D unclear. The germline gives CDR1 GTSNPN, CDR2 SVGIG (reference sequence). The CDR3 has 13 amino acids. V gave up 6 bases and J gave up 4 bases, with 13 bases separating them.